This T cell receptor beta chain was captured by sequencing in a study of OX40 agonist ivuxolimab in advanced cancers. As for the study more broadly: Ivuxolimab was a fully human IgG2 agonistic monoclonal antibody targeting the costimulatory receptor OX40 (CD134). Intravenous ivuxolimab was administered to patients every 2 weeks at six dose levels: 0.01, 0.1, 0.3, 1.5, 3 and 10 mg/kg. Patients were allowed to have had prior anti-PD-1, anti-PD-L1 or anti-CTLA-4 therapy, and roughly 40% of the dose-escalation patients had been treated with checkpoint inhibitors. Peripheral TCRbeta sequencing aimed to test whether ivuxolimab altered TCR sequence diversity and caused clonal T-cell expansion. The paper reports the monotherapy dose-escalation portion (N of about 50 patients) of the phase I ivuxolimab trial. The dose-escalation cohort was over 70% male with a mean age of about 60 years, ranging from roughly 20 to 80. Partial responses occurred in three dose-escalation patients: two with cutaneous melanoma and one with hepatocellular carcinoma. Of the 50 to 55 patients in dose escalation, about 20 had hepatocellular carcinoma, around 15 had melanoma, 9 had renal cell carcinoma and 9 had head and neck cancer.

Genomic DNA was extracted from sorted cells for sequencing of the TCRbeta CDR3 region. TCRbeta CDR3 regions were sequenced using the immunoSEQ Assay. In its TCRdb copy, this immuneACCESS table keeps in-frame sequences only and misses some clones. Where compared with another copy, unresolved V genes explain less than half of these, and the others have no known cause. The sample table contains tens of thousands of clones; only one count was recorded for 80% of them. The leading ten clones occupy 1.2% of the sample. What the authors observed across the whole study: The antigen specificity of the peripheral T cells that underwent clonal expansion was not determined. In partial responders in the 0.1-3.0 mg/kg groups, normalized peripheral clonal expansion was found to be among the lowest, especially among CD8+ T cells. After ivuxolimab, more expanded clones were found on average in CD8+ T cells than in CD4+ T cells. At doses from 0.1 to 3.0 mg/kg, clonal expansion was seen in both CD4+ and CD8+ blood T cells between baseline and week 6. Low levels of normalized T-cell clonal expansion were also seen in some patients who did not respond.

A remark on this clone: Its recognized antigen is unknown. There are no base qualities to consult, and no much larger clone falls within one base.

The V and J ends are trimmed by 1 base and 0 bases, leaving 10 bases between them. Including cysteine and phenylalanine, the CDR3 has 17 amino acids. The kept DNA is CDR3 alone, 51 bases in frame from the first base. CDR1 is given as SGHTA and CDR2 as FQGNSA, both from the germline V gene. Patients with autoimmune disease history or receiving systemic immunosuppression were excluded from the trial. Peripheral blood for TCR sequencing was collected from all dose cohorts at baseline, on cycle 4 day 1, and on cycle 7 day 1. Samples were obtained from an open-label, multicenter, first-in-human phase I dose-escalation trial of ivuxolimab. Adults with locally advanced or metastatic melanoma, renal cell, hepatocellular, or head and neck squamous cell carcinoma were enrolled in the trial. Before TCR sequencing, CD4+ T cells and CD8+ T cells were sorted from peripheral blood as separate populations.

The chain couples TRBV7-2 to TRBJ2-6; TRBD2 could be the D gene, as 5 bases match. The TCR was taken from an adult with an advanced solid tumor such as melanoma, head and neck, liver or kidney cancer. The source material was CD4+ or CD8+ T cells sorted from blood, sampled in a trial of the OX40 agonist ivuxolimab. The CDR3 region has the sequence CASSLVGGSSGANVLTF. The nucleotide sequence reads TGTGCCAGCAGCTTAGTCGGTGGGAGCTCTGGGGCCAACGTCCTGACTTTC.